The 18 T cell receptor beta chains below come from one sample, sequenced in a study of shared clonotypes between healthy human individuals. Sequencing was performed with immunoSEQ multiplex PCR; in TCRdb, only in-frame clones are kept and a portion is missing. The sample holds roughly 1,000,000 clones, approximately 80% seen once. Sequences were obtained from memory CD4+ T cells from PBMCs. As to subset: CD45RA-negative fraction. Receptor source: a man aged 18 to 29 in good health. Some clones in this sample may be carry-over from other donors' samples.

The chain is built from TRBV21-1 and TRBJ2-4; the table's TRBD2 call for D was not verified on the DNA. TRBV21-1 is designated a pseudogene. The CDR3 is 15 residues long. This CDR3 reads CASSNLPRRGDIQYF. For the CDR3, the DNA is TGTGCCAGCAGCAACCTACCACGGCGGGGGGACATTCAGTACTTC.

In regard to this clone: Other DNA sequences in this specimen translate into the identical CDR3. The J gene is TRBJ2-3, the V gene TRBV28, with TRBD1 matching over 9 bases. CDR3 length equals 15 residues. The V gene end was trimmed by 2 bases and the J gene end by 1 base; junction bases not matched to a gene: 1. Germline V gives CDR1 MDHEN, CDR2 SYDVKM. CDR3 coding DNA: TGTGCCAGCAGTTTAAGGACAGGGGGCACAGATACGCAGTATTTT. Encoded protein: CASSLRTGGTDTQYF.

The chain has TRBV6-1 and TRBJ2-7; the match to TRBD2 covers 8 bases. V trimming: 6 bases; J trimming: 1 base; junction bases outside the gene matches: 5. The CDR3 spans 14 residues. Germline lookup yields CDR1 MNHNS and CDR2 SASEGT. The DNA of the CDR3 is TGTGCCAGCAGGAGCGGGAGTCTGTCCTACGAGCAGTACTTC. This gives the protein CASRSGSLSYEQYF.

Concerning this clone itself: Mismatch with germline at one junction end may stem from a read error. The V call is TRBV4-1, the J call TRBJ2-5; D could derive from TRBD1 or TRBD2 (5 bases each). CDR3 length equals 13 residues. Germline V gene lookup returns CDR1 MGHRA and CDR2 YSYEKL. CDR3 DNA sequence: TGTGCCAGCAGCTTGGTCGGGGCAGAGACCCAGTACTTC. Encoded protein: CASSLVGAETQYF.

This clone has a count of ten or more. This rearrangement joins TRBV11-2 to TRBJ2-2; 10 bases match TRBD1. This CDR3 has 16 amino acids. Trimming at V came to 1 base and at J to 1 base, leaving 0 bases not matched to a gene. CDR1 is SGHAT and CDR2 is FQNNGV in the germline V gene. CDR3 bases: TGTGCCAGCAGCTTAGGGGACAGGGGGAACACCGGGGAGCTGTTTTTT. Translation gives CASSLGDRGNTGELFF.

The DNA for the CDR3 is TGCGCCAGCAGCGCCTCAGGGGGATTTGATGGCTACACCTTC. The encoded protein is CASSASGGFDGYTF. V is TRBV5-1 and J is TRBJ1-2; 7 bases are shared with TRBD1. This CDR3 contains 14 residues. The J segment lost 6 bases and the V segment lost 4 bases, leaving 9 bases of the junction unmatched. Germline assignment: CDR1 SGHRS and CDR2 YFSETQ. Variable domain in full (rest from reference TRBV5-1 and TRBJ1-2): KAGVTQTPRYLIKTRGQQVTLSCSPISGHRSVSWYQQTPGQGLQFLFEYFSETQRNKGNFPGRFSGRQFSNSRSEMNVSTLELGDSALYLCASSASGGFDGYTFGSGTRLTVV.

A note on this clone: Distinct nucleotide sequences in the sample also encode this CDR3. CDR3 sequence reads: CASSAGQGARNEQFF. The DNA for the CDR3 is TGTGCCAGCAGCGCGGGACAGGGGGCGAGGAATGAGCAGTTCTTC. The chain employs TRBV2 and TRBJ2-1; TRBD1 matches at 12 bases. The CDR3 loop spans 15 amino acids. Germline assignment: CDR1 SNHLY and CDR2 FYNNEI. The V and J ends lost 6 bases and 7 bases, in that order; junction bases with no gene match: 7.

The genes are TRBV7-2 and TRBJ1-3, with D maybe TRBD1 (6 bases). The V and J ends lost 3 bases and 6 bases respectively, with 12 bases between them. Germline loops: CDR1 SGHTA, CDR2 FQGNSA. The CDR3 consists of 14 residues. The CDR3 DNA sequence: TGTGCCAGCAGCTTTACAGGGCGGGAAAACACCATATATTTT. Its translation is CASSFTGRENTIYF.

The rearrangement links TRBV11-1 to TRBJ2-7; D gene unclear. The CDR3 totals 14 residues. The germline V and J ends were trimmed by 2 bases and 3 bases, with 11 bases remaining between them. From germline, CDR1 is SGHAT and CDR2 FQDESV (reference sequence). The CDR3 region has the DNA TGTGCCAGCAGCTTAACTGGGTTCGTCTACGAGCAGTACTTC. It encodes CASSLTGFVYEQYF.

The chain has TRBV6-1 and TRBJ1-4, with TRBD1 matching 10 bases. CDR1 is MNHNS and CDR2 is SASEGT in the germline V gene. The trim removed 10 bases at V and 7 bases at J, leaving 9 bases unmatched. The CDR3 is made up of 14 amino acids. The CDR3 region is CATGRDRGFEKLFF. The DNA of the CDR3 is TGTGCCACGGGCCGGGACAGGGGTTTTGAAAAACTGTTTTTT.

The chain couples TRBV9 to TRBJ2-5; TRBD2 matches 8 bases. The J segment lost 1 base and the V segment lost 0 bases, leaving 2 bases of the junction unmatched. This CDR3 region has 15 residues. Looked up from germline, CDR1 is SGDLS and CDR2 is YYNGEE. CDR3 DNA: TGTGCCAGCAGCGTAGGCGGGAGGTCCCAAGAGACCCAGTACTTC. This gives the protein CASSVGGRSQETQYF.

Worth noting for this clone: The sample contains more than one DNA sequence encoding this CDR3. V is TRBV18 and J is TRBJ2-2; TRBD1 agrees at 7 bases. The CDR3 is 13 residues long. Germline values: CDR1 KGHSH, CDR2 LQKENI. V shed 5 bases, J shed 5 bases, and the junction held 2 bases outside the gene matches. The CDR3 DNA follows: TGTGCCAGCTCAAGACAGGGTACCGGGGAGCTGTTTTTT. Translating it yields CASSRQGTGELFF.

This chain joins TRBV11-3 and TRBJ2-7; D is perhaps TRBD1 (5 bases). Germline V gene sequence: CDR1 SGHNT, CDR2 YENEEA. CDR3 length: 12 residues. The V gene lost 5 bases and the J gene lost 9 bases, with 14 bases spanning the gap. The CDR3 region is CASSVGSGLQYF. In DNA form, the CDR3 reads TGTGCCAGCAGCGTTGGTTCAGGGCTGCAGTACTTC.

The sample holds a few counts of this clone. This chain links TRBV7-2 with TRBJ2-7; D is unclear. Germline values: CDR1 SGHTA, CDR2 FQGNSA. Trimming left V 5 bases short and J 7 bases short, with 12 bases between. The CDR3 length is 12 residues. The CDR3 loop is CASSRAWDEQYF. The CDR3 DNA follows: TGTGCCAGCAGCCGGGCCTGGGATGAGCAGTACTTC.

This chain connects TRBV5-1 to TRBJ1-1; D is ambiguous. The V gene lost 2 bases and the J gene lost 6 bases, with 11 bases spanning the gap. Germline V CDR1 and CDR2: SGHRS, YFSETQ. The CDR3 is 13 residues long. The CDR3 DNA reads as TGCGCCAGCAGCTTCCCCGGGGAGGCTGAAGCTTTCTTT. Amino acids: CASSFPGEAEAFF.

The J gene is TRBJ1-5, the V gene TRBV19; 7 nucleotides align to TRBD1. Germline loops: CDR1 LNHDA, CDR2 SQIVND (reference sequence). This CDR3 contains 16 residues. The V segment lost 1 base and the J segment 4 bases; nucleotides outside the gene matches: 7. The CDR3 spells CASSIGGQGVNQPQHF. The CDR3 DNA reads as TGTGCCAGTAGTATAGGGGGCCAGGGGGTGAATCAGCCCCAGCATTTT.

This clone was counted many times. The rearrangement joins TRBV4-2 to TRBJ2-1; 12 bases match TRBD2. After removal of 0 bases from V and 6 bases from J, the junction contained 6 bases not matched to a gene. This CDR3 is built from 17 residues. Germline V gives CDR1 LGHNA, CDR2 YNFKEQ. The CDR3 spells CASSQDRALAGGNEQFF. CDR3 nucleotide sequence: TGTGCCAGCAGCCAAGACCGGGCACTAGCGGGAGGCAATGAGCAGTTCTTC.

J is TRBJ1-1 and V is TRBV28; D may be TRBD1 (5 bases). The CDR3 covers 14 residues. V lost 0 bases and J 7 bases, leaving 12 bases between the germline ends. The germline gives CDR1 MDHEN, CDR2 SYDVKM. As DNA, the CDR3 is TGTGCCAGCAGTTTATGGGGGGAGGGACTTGAAGCTTTCTTT. Amino acid sequence: CASSLWGEGLEAFF.